The 20 T cell receptor beta chains below all came from one sample that was sequenced in a study of cytomegalovirus exposure and HLA in healthy donors. This PCR relied on a set of 60 Vbeta primers and 13 Jbeta primers. The method was immunoSEQ multiplex PCR; TCRdb's version includes in-frame clones alone and lacks a portion of them. The sample has roughly 160,000 clones, around 75% seen once. The sequenced sample consisted of PBMCs. These TCRs come from a woman between 35 and 50 years old in good health and CMV-seropositive.

The genes are TRBV7-9 and TRBJ2-1; 7 positions agree with TRBD2. Germline trimming cut 5 bases from V and 9 bases from J; bases unmatched to any gene: 10. The germline gives CDR1 SEHNR, CDR2 FQNEAQ (reference sequence). The CDR3 runs 14 residues. CDR3 sequence (DNA): TGTGCCAGCAGCCTAGGGCTAGCGGTTGGTGAGCAGTTCTTC. It codes for CASSLGLAVGEQFF.

The gene calls are TRBV5-1 and TRBJ2-5; 7 bases map to TRBD1. The germline CDR1 and CDR2 sequences are SGHRS and YFSETQ. This CDR3 spans 13 amino acids. Trimming removed 3 bases from V and 7 bases from J; junction bases left unmatched: 6. The CDR3 reads CASSSGQRRTQYF. The CDR3 bases are TGCGCCAGCAGCTCGGGACAGCGAAGGACCCAGTACTTC.

CDR3 loop: CASRYSGGTGGYEQYF. Here the CDR3 DNA reads TGTGCCAGCAGGTACAGCGGCGGGACAGGGGGGTACGAGCAGTACTTC. V and J are TRBV6-5 and TRBJ2-7; 11 bases map to TRBD1. CDR1 is MNHEY and CDR2 is SVGAGI in the germline V gene. V was clipped by 6 bases and J by 4 bases; unmatched bases: 11. This CDR3 is 16 amino acids long.

This clone occurred once. This rearrangement joins TRBV30 to TRBJ1-1; D remains unclear. V was shortened by 2 bases and J by 1 base, with 8 bases between the two germline ends. Germline V gene lookup returns CDR1 GTSNPN and CDR2 SVGIG (reference sequence). CDR3 length equals 13 residues. The CDR3 DNA sequence: TGTGCCTGGAGTCGTAACAGGAACACTGAAGCTTTCTTT. The encoded protein is CAWSRNRNTEAFF.

Written as DNA, the CDR3 is TGCGCCAGCAGCCAAGAGGACTACCGCGGTGTCGAGCAGTACTTC. The encoded protein is CASSQEDYRGVEQYF. The gene calls are TRBV4-1 and TRBJ2-7, with a weak D call TRBD2 (6 bases). Germline V gene lookup returns CDR1 MGHRA and CDR2 YSYEKL. V lost 0 bases, J lost 6 bases, and 15 bases lay in between. This CDR3 comprises 15 residues.

The chain joins TRBV5-1 to TRBJ2-7; maybe TRBD2 (5 bases). The V gene's germline CDR1 is SGHRS and CDR2 YFSETQ. V dropped 2 bases and J dropped 3 bases, with 12 bases sitting between them. This CDR3 spans 14 amino acids. CDR3 protein: CASSLEDSYYEQYF. CDR3 coding DNA: TGCGCCAGCAGCTTAGAGGACTCATACTACGAGCAGTACTTC.

V is TRBV7-6 and J is TRBJ2-5; no reliable D call. The end of the DNA aligns better with TRBJ2-7, so the J call may be wrong. This CDR3 has 14 amino acids. Germline CDR1 is SGHVS and CDR2 is FNYEAQ. CDR3 sequence: CASSLGPSSYEQYF. In nucleotides, the CDR3 is TGTGCCAGCAGCTTAGGTCCGAGCTCCTACGAGCAGTACTTC.

The chain links TRBV19 to TRBJ1-1, with 9 nucleotides matching TRBD1. The germline V gene has CDR1 LNHDA and CDR2 SQIVND (reference sequence). The V segment lost 7 bases and the J segment 5 bases; nucleotides outside the gene matches: 5. The CDR3 is made up of 13 amino acids. CDR3 sequence reads: CASNRGLDTEAFF. In DNA, the CDR3 is TGTGCCAGTAACAGGGGGCTGGATACTGAAGCTTTCTTT.

This chain uses TRBV7-9 with TRBJ2-1; D remains unclear. The CDR3 consists of 12 residues. Germline CDR1 and CDR2: SEHNR and FQNEAQ (reference sequence). Trimming shortened V by 5 bases and J by 9 bases, and 11 bases separated the two germline ends. The CDR3 region is CASSTTTFEQFF. The CDR3 DNA sequence: TGTGCCAGCAGCACCACGACTTTTGAGCAGTTCTTC.

V and J are TRBV28 and TRBJ1-2; maybe TRBD1 (5 bases). The ends were cut back, 8 bases at V and 2 bases at J, with 15 bases in the middle. Germline CDR1 and CDR2: MDHEN and SYDVKM. The CDR3 length is 14 residues. This CDR3 reads CASGSGAGNYGYTF. CDR3 in DNA: TGTGCCAGCGGATCCGGTGCAGGGAACTATGGCTACACCTTC.

The V gene is TRBV7-9, the J gene TRBJ2-1, with 8 bases identical to TRBD2. In germline, CDR1 is SEHNR, CDR2 FQNEAQ (reference sequence). The CDR3 consists of 16 residues. The junction had 20 bases not matched to a gene; V was cut back by 5 bases and J by 14 bases. The CDR3, as DNA: TGTGCCAGCAGCCCCCGCGGGGTTAGCGGGATCGGGGGCAAGTTCTTC. Translating it yields CASSPRGVSGIGGKFF.

The rearrangement links TRBV28 to TRBJ1-1; D is undetermined. This CDR3 contains 12 residues. Germline V lookup: CDR1 MDHEN, CDR2 SYDVKM. Trimming took off 3 bases at V and 7 bases at J, with 9 bases between the two ends. This CDR3 is CASSLRFVEAFF. The DNA for the CDR3 is TGTGCCAGCAGTTTGAGGTTCGTTGAAGCTTTCTTT.

Only a few counts were recorded for this clone. Other nucleotide sequences in the sample specify the same CDR3. This chain connects TRBV4-2 to TRBJ1-1, with 9 bases lining up with TRBD1. This CDR3 region has 17 residues. The V and J ends lost 6 bases and 0 bases, in that order; junction bases with no gene match: 11. The germline V gene has CDR1 LGHNA and CDR2 YNFKEQ. The CDR3, as DNA: TGTGCCAGCAGTGGAGGACAGGGGCAATCCATGAACACTGAAGCTTTCTTT. It is translated as CASSGGQGQSMNTEAFF.

This clone was observed a single time. V and J are TRBV5-4 and TRBJ2-3, with TRBD1 matching 7 bases. The V and J ends lost 4 bases and 6 bases, in that order; junction bases with no gene match: 8. This CDR3 is 14 amino acids long. Per the germline V gene, CDR1 is SGHNT and CDR2 is YYREEE (reference sequence). In DNA form, the CDR3 reads TGTGCCAGCAGCCCCCGTGACAGGGTGGATACGCAGTATTTT. Residues: CASSPRDRVDTQYF.

This clone was seen just once. The CDR3 region has the DNA TGCAGCGTTGATGGTGCCAGCTCCTACGAGCAGTACTTC. Protein product: CSVDGASSYEQYF. This chain connects TRBV29-1 to TRBJ2-7; D unclear. From germline, CDR1 is SQVTM and CDR2 ANQGSEA. The CDR3 covers 13 residues. The V and J ends lost 3 bases and 0 bases respectively, with 9 bases between them.

This clone has just a few counts. This rearrangement joins TRBV9 to TRBJ2-3; 8 nucleotides line up with TRBD2. V trimming: 3 bases; J trimming: 3 bases; junction bases outside the gene matches: 9. Germline V gene sequence: CDR1 SGDLS, CDR2 YYNGEE. There are 16 residues in the CDR3. The CDR3, as DNA: TGTGCCAGCAGCGCCCAGACTAGCGAAGTGACAGATACGCAGTATTTT. Its translation is CASSAQTSEVTDTQYF.

This chain uses TRBV7-9 with TRBJ2-7; 10 nucleotides align to TRBD1. This CDR3 is built from 14 residues. Germline-derived CDR1 and CDR2 are SEHNR and FQNEAQ (reference sequence). In DNA, the CDR3 is TGTGCTACAGACCCGGGGACAGGGGTCAACGAGCAGTACTTC. Its translation: CATDPGTGVNEQYF.

V and J are TRBV2 and TRBJ2-5; D gene uncertain. CDR1 is SNHLY, CDR2 FYNNEI, per germline. This CDR3 contains 14 residues. Between the trimmed V and J ends, which lost 3 bases and 1 base, there was a span of 9 bases. CDR3 loop: CASSDLQRQETQYF. The CDR3 bases are TGTGCCAGCAGTGATCTCCAGCGCCAAGAGACCCAGTACTTC.

The chain has TRBV10-1 and TRBJ2-1; 9 bases align to TRBD2. CDR1 is WNHNN and CDR2 is SYGVQD in the germline V gene (reference sequence). This CDR3 spans 16 amino acids. The V and J ends lost 3 bases and 2 bases, in that order; junction bases with no gene match: 5. The CDR3 DNA reads TGCGCCAGCAGTGAACTAGCGGGCCAAACCTACAATGAGCAGTTCTTC. It specifies CASSELAGQTYNEQFF.

V gene TRBV19 combines with J gene TRBJ2-7, with TRBD2 matching over 11 bases. The V gene's germline CDR1 is LNHDA and CDR2 SQIVND (reference sequence). This CDR3 is built from 14 residues. With V trimmed by 9 bases and J by 2 bases, 6 bases remained unmatched. The CDR3 nucleotides read TGTGCCAGCGGGACTAGCGGCCGCACCTACGAGCAGTACTTC. Encoded protein: CASGTSGRTYEQYF.